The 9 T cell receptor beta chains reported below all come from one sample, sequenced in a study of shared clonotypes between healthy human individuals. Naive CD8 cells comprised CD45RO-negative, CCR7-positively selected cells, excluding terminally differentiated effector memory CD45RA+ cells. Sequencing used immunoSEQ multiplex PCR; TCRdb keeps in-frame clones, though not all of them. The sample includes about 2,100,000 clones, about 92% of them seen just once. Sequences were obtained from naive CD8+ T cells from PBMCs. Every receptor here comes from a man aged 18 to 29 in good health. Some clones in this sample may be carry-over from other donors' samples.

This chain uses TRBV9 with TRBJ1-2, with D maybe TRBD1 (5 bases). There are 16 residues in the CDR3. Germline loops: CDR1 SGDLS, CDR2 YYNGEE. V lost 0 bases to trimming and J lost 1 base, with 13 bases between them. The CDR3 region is CASSVGPRGINYGYTF. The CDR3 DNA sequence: TGTGCCAGCAGCGTAGGACCCCGGGGGATTAACTATGGCTACACCTTC.

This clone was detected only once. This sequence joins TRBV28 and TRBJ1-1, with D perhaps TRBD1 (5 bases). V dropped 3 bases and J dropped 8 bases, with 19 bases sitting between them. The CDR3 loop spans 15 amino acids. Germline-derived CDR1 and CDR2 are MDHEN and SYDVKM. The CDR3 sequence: CASSFGDQTFREAFF. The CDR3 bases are TGTGCCAGCAGTTTTGGGGACCAAACCTTTCGGGAAGCTTTCTTT.

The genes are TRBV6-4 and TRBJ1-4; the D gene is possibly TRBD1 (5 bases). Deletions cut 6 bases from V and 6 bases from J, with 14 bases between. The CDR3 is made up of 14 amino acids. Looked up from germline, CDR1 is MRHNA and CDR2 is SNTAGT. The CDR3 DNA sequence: TGTGCCAGCAGGGGGGTCTGGTATGATGAAAAACTGTTTTTT. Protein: CASRGVWYDEKLFF.

CDR3 in DNA: TGTGCCAGCAGTCCCGCGCGGGGTTGGAACACTGAAGCTTTCTTT. It specifies CASSPARGWNTEAFF. This chain connects TRBV28 to TRBJ1-1, with D hard to call. This CDR3 has 15 residues. Germline values: CDR1 MDHEN, CDR2 SYDVKM. V lost 5 bases and J 1 base, leaving 14 bases between the germline ends.

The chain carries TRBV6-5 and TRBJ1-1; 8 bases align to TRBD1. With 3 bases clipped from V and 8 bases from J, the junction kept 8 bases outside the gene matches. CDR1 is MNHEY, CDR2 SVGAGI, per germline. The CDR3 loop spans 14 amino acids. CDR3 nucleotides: TGTGCCAGCAGTTATTCGGACAGGGAAGGAGAAGCTTTCTTT. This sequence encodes CASSYSDREGEAFF.

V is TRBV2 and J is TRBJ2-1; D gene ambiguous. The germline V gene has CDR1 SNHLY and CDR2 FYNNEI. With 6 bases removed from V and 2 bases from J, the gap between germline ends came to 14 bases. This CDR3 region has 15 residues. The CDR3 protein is CASRVVVSAYNEQFF. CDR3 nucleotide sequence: TGTGCCAGCAGGGTGGTGGTAAGCGCCTACAATGAGCAGTTCTTC.

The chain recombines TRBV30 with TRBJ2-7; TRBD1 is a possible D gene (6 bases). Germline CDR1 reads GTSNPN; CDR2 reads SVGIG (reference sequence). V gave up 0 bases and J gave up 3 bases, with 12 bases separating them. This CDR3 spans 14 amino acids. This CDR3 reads CAWSVPMTGYEQYF. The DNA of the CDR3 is TGTGCCTGGAGTGTACCCATGACAGGCTACGAGCAGTACTTC.

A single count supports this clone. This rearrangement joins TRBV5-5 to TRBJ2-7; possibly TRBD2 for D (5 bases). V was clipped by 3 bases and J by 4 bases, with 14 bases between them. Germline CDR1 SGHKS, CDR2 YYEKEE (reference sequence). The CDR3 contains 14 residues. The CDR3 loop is CASSSGMTPYEQYF. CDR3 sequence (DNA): TGTGCCAGCAGCTCGGGAATGACGCCGTACGAGCAGTACTTC.

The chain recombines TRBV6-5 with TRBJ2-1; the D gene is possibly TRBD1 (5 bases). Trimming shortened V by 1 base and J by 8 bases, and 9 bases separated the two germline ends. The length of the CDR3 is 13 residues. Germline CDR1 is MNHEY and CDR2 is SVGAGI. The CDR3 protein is CASSYYAGYEQFF. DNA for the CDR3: TGTGCCAGCAGTTACTATGCAGGGTATGAGCAGTTCTTC.